This note documents a single T cell receptor (beta chain) sequence. These data originate in a study of T-cell memory formation after mild COVID-19. Study-level background: Clusters were largely donor specific.

The ends were cut back, 5 bases at V and 3 bases at J, with 10 bases in the middle. From germline, CDR1 is SGHAT and CDR2 FQDESV (reference sequence). CDR3 length: 13 residues. 5'RACE with constant-segment primers built TCRalpha and TCRbeta cDNA libraries with UMIs. Via MiXCR, TCRdb re-called the 5' RACE reads, giving one row per CDR3 protein. The sample has around 200,000 distinct CDR3 sequences; roughly 30% are singletons. The specimen was PBMCs or a T cell subset sorted from them (not recorded which). The chain employs TRBV11-1 and TRBJ1-1, with TRBD1 as a possible D gene (5 bases). This sequence originates from an adult woman who had mild COVID-19 (a few samples of this study predate the infection). Cell type and time point are not known. The CDR3 nucleotides are TGTGCCAGCAGCCAGGTGGGGGACACTGAAGCTTTCTTT. Its translation is CASSQVGDTEAFF.